The next 24 T cell receptor beta chains were all read from a single sample in a study of cytomegalovirus exposure and HLA in healthy donors. 13 Jbeta primers and 60 Vbeta primers were used for the PCR. Assay: immunoSEQ multiplex PCR; the TCRdb copy retains only in-frame clones and omits some. The sample has some 130,000 clones, approximately 80% seen once. Input material: PBMCs. These receptors came from a man younger than 30 in good health and CMV-seronegative.

The J gene is TRBJ2-7, the V gene TRBV19; 10 bases are shared with TRBD2. V dropped 1 base and J dropped 3; count of bases not matched to a gene: 6. Germline V lookup: CDR1 LNHDA, CDR2 SQIVND (reference sequence). CDR3 length: 16 amino acids. CDR3 residues: CASSIAASGSIYEQYF. CDR3 DNA sequence: TGTGCCAGTAGTATAGCCGCTAGCGGGAGCATCTACGAGCAGTACTTC. Full variable domain (remainder filled in from reference TRBV19 and TRBJ2-7): DGGITQSPKYLFRKEGQNVTLSCEQNLNHDAMYWYRQDPGQGLRLIYYSQIVNDFQKGDIAEGYSVSREKKESFPLTVTSAQKNPTAFYLCASSIAASGSIYEQYFGPGTRLTVT.

J is TRBJ2-5 and V is TRBV11-2, with D possibly TRBD1 on 5 matching bases. CDR1 SGHAT and CDR2 FQNNGV come from the germline V gene. CDR3 size: 13 residues. Between the trimmed V and J ends, which lost 6 bases and 1 base, there was a span of 9 bases. DNA for the CDR3: TGTGCCAGCAGAACAGGAGCCCAAGAGACCCAGTACTTC. It encodes CASRTGAQETQYF.

The chain carries TRBV2 and TRBJ1-3; possibly TRBD1 for D (5 bases). The CDR3 contains 15 residues. The germline V gene has CDR1 SNHLY and CDR2 FYNNEI. V was pared by 0 bases and J by 4 bases, with 10 bases between. The CDR3 DNA reads as TGTGCCAGCAGTGAAGCGCCAGGGTTAGGAAACACCATATATTTT. Its translation: CASSEAPGLGNTIYF.

This clone occurred a few times. The V call is TRBV5-6, the J call TRBJ1-6, with TRBD1 matching 7 bases. Germline-derived CDR1 and CDR2 are SGHDT and YYEEEE. This CDR3 is built from 14 residues. The junction had 11 bases not matched to a gene; V was cut back by 4 bases and J by 13 bases. The CDR3 region has the DNA TGTGCCAGCAGCCACGGGACAGATTGGTCGCCCCTCCACTTT. Its protein product is CASSHGTDWSPLHF.

The rearrangement joins TRBV25-1 to TRBJ1-4; D remains unclear. V lost 0 bases, J lost 8 bases, and 10 bases lay in between. This CDR3 has 14 amino acids. The germline V gene has CDR1 MGHDK and CDR2 SYGVNS. CDR3 loop: CASSEYHRREKLFF. DNA for the CDR3: TGTGCCAGCAGTGAATATCACCGGCGGGAAAAACTGTTTTTT.

This sequence joins TRBV4-3 and TRBJ1-6, with D tentatively TRBD1 (6 bases). This CDR3 comprises 14 residues. V dropped 5 bases and J dropped 7 bases, with 12 bases sitting between them. Looked up from germline, CDR1 is LGHNA and CDR2 is YSLEER. The CDR3 DNA is TGCGCCAGCAGCAGTCAGGGGACGAATTCACCCCTCCACTTT. The encoded protein is CASSSQGTNSPLHF.

This clone came up once. V is TRBV18 and J is TRBJ2-3, with 12 bases that match TRBD2. The CDR3 has 19 residues. The trim removed 1 base at V and 3 bases at J, leaving 11 bases unmatched. Germline V gene sequence: CDR1 KGHSH, CDR2 LQKENI. The CDR3 nucleotides are TGTGCCAGCTCACCACGACTAGCGGGAGATAGTTCAGGAACAGATACGCAGTATTTT. Translating gives CASSPRLAGDSSGTDTQYF. Together with reference TRBV18 and TRBJ2-3, the CDR3 gives the full variable domain: NAGVMQNPRHLVRRRGQEARLRCSPMKGHSHVYWYRQLPEEGLKFMVYLQKENIIDESGMPKERFSAEFPKEGPSILRIQQVVRGDSAAYFCASSPRLAGDSSGTDTQYFGPGTRLTVL.

The rearrangement links TRBV5-6 to TRBJ2-7; 7 positions match TRBD2. Unmatched junction bases numbered 11, after V lost 4 bases and J lost 4 bases. Germline V gene data show CDR1 as SGHDT and CDR2 as YYEEEE. This CDR3 has 15 amino acids. CDR3 sequence (DNA): TGTGCCAGCAGCGGTGCGGGGGACCCCAGATACGAGCAGTACGTC. This sequence encodes CASSGAGDPRYEQYV.

This chain joins TRBV27 and TRBJ2-7, with TRBD1 identical over 7 bases. J gave up 2 bases and V 0 bases, and 7 bases lay outside the gene matches. The CDR3 runs 16 residues. CDR1 is MNHEY, CDR2 SMNVEV, per germline (reference sequence). CDR3 amino acids: CASSLSATGITYEQYF. DNA for the CDR3: TGTGCCAGCAGTTTATCGGCGACAGGGATCACCTACGAGCAGTACTTC.

The chain combines TRBV5-8 with TRBJ2-3; D is uncertain. This CDR3 is built from 11 residues. CDR1 SGHTS and CDR2 YDEGEE come from the germline V gene. Trimming cost V 6 bases and J 9 bases, with 11 bases left between them. DNA of the CDR3: TGTGCCAGCACCCCTTTCGTCACGCAGTATTTT. Protein product: CASTPFVTQYF.

V gene TRBV7-9 combines with J gene TRBJ2-1, with TRBD2 matching over 8 bases. The CDR3 totals 19 residues. CDR1 is SEHNR and CDR2 is FQNEAQ in the germline V gene (reference sequence). Unmatched junction bases numbered 19, after V lost 5 bases and J lost 4 bases. The CDR3 loop reads CASSPAGVTSGGKYNEQFF. CDR3 DNA sequence: TGTGCCAGCAGCCCCGCAGGTGTGACGAGCGGGGGAAAATACAATGAGCAGTTCTTC.

This chain joins TRBV4-3 and TRBJ2-1, with D perhaps TRBD1 (5 bases). The CDR3 runs 19 residues. Looked up from germline, CDR1 is LGHNA and CDR2 is YSLEER. V lost 0 bases, J lost 4 bases, and 22 bases lay in between. DNA of the CDR3: TGCGCCAGCAGCCAAGATGGGGCTGGGAACGGAGCAACTTACAATGAGCAGTTCTTC. Translated, it gives CASSQDGAGNGATYNEQFF.

In regard to this clone: This sample also contains other DNA sequences that code for the same CDR3. The chain carries TRBV2 and TRBJ2-3; 12 nucleotides match TRBD2. This CDR3 spans 18 amino acids. V lost 0 bases to trimming and J lost 5 bases; unmatched junction nucleotides: 9. From germline, CDR1 is SNHLY and CDR2 FYNNEI. The CDR3 protein is CASSEALLAGGRGDTQYF. DNA for the CDR3: TGTGCCAGCAGTGAAGCGCTTCTAGCGGGAGGGCGGGGAGATACGCAGTATTTT.

V is TRBV6-5 and J is TRBJ2-7; tentatively, D is TRBD2 (5 bases). V was cut by 6 bases and J by 0 bases, with 15 bases left in between. Germline CDR1 reads MNHEY; CDR2 reads SVGAGI. This CDR3 is 15 amino acids long. The CDR3 is CASRPRLQSSYEQYF. DNA of the CDR3: TGTGCCAGCAGACCTAGACTACAAAGCTCCTACGAGCAGTACTTC.

The rearrangement uses TRBV2 and TRBJ2-7; possible D gene TRBD1, 6 bases. V was pared by 3 bases and J by 11 bases, with 8 bases between. The germline CDR1 and CDR2 sequences are SNHLY and FYNNEI. The CDR3 runs to 10 residues. The CDR3 spells CASSDYREYV. CDR3 coding DNA: TGTGCCAGCAGTGACTACAGGGAGTACGTC.

This clone was counted a single time. The chain couples TRBV6-1 to TRBJ2-7, with TRBD1 identical over 7 bases. The V and J ends lost 4 bases and 4 bases, in that order; junction bases with no gene match: 4. The germline gives CDR1 MNHNS, CDR2 SASEGT. CDR3 length: 13 amino acids. The CDR3 region has the DNA TGTGCCAGCAGTGTAGGGACAGCATACGAGCAGTACGTC. Translating it yields CASSVGTAYEQYV.

The DNA of the CDR3 is TGCGCCAGCAGCCAATTGCAACAGAACTCTGGGGCCAACGTCCTGACTTTC. Translating it yields CASSQLQQNSGANVLTF. The gene calls are TRBV4-1 and TRBJ2-6; no definite D call. Trimming pared 2 bases from V and 0 bases from J, leaving 11 bases between. Germline CDR1 and CDR2: MGHRA and YSYEKL. The length of the CDR3 is 17 residues.

The chain joins TRBV28 to TRBJ2-2, with D perhaps TRBD2 (5 bases). V lost 7 bases and J 0 bases, leaving 15 bases between the germline ends. Germline CDR1 MDHEN, CDR2 SYDVKM. This CDR3 comprises 16 residues. CDR3 DNA sequence: TGTGCCAGCACCCAATTTGGACTCTCGAACACCGGGGAGCTGTTTTTT. Its translation: CASTQFGLSNTGELFF.

The rearrangement joins TRBV19 to TRBJ2-3; 14 nucleotides align to TRBD2. The trim removed 6 bases at V and 2 bases at J, leaving 1 base unmatched. The CDR3 is 15 residues long. Per the germline V gene, CDR1 is LNHDA and CDR2 is SQIVND (reference sequence). CDR3 DNA: TGTGCCAGTAGGGGACTAGCGGGGGCCACAGATACGCAGTATTTT. Amino acids: CASRGLAGATDTQYF.

CDR3 loop: CASSTTSGRDTQYF. The DNA of the CDR3 is TGTGCCAGCAGTACGACTAGCGGGAGAGATACGCAGTATTTT. The chain has TRBV7-9 and TRBJ2-3, with 12 nucleotides matching TRBD2. This CDR3 region has 14 residues. Germline trimming cut 6 bases from V and 5 bases from J; bases unmatched to any gene: 3. Per the germline V gene, CDR1 is SEHNR and CDR2 is FQNEAQ (reference sequence).

This chain links TRBV5-1 with TRBJ2-7, with TRBD2 matching 8 bases. CDR1 is SGHRS and CDR2 is YFSETQ in the germline V gene. Losses at the gene ends were 0 bases for V and 3 bases for J; bases not matched to a gene: 2. The CDR3 sequence is 14 residues long. The CDR3 spells CASSLAGGYYEQYV. CDR3 coding DNA: TGCGCCAGCAGCTTGGCGGGAGGGTACTACGAGCAGTACGTC.

A single count supports this clone. This chain joins TRBV30 and TRBJ2-5; D uncertain. V was cut by 4 bases and J by 1 base, with 13 bases left in between. The CDR3 is 14 amino acids. Germline CDR1 is GTSNPN and CDR2 is SVGIG (reference sequence). The CDR3 protein is CAWTPESAQETQYF. CDR3 DNA: TGTGCCTGGACCCCTGAGTCCGCCCAAGAGACCCAGTACTTC.

The V and J genes are TRBV7-8 and TRBJ2-2, with 8 bases that match TRBD1. V lost 5 bases, J lost 8 bases, and 13 bases stayed unmatched. The CDR3 is 16 residues long. CDR1 is SGHVS, CDR2 FQNEAQ, per germline. The CDR3 nucleotides read TGTGCCAGCAGCCTGAGGACAGGGACAGTTCTAGGGGAGCTGTTTTTT. Translated, it gives CASSLRTGTVLGELFF.

Here the CDR3 reads CASSSGQLNGYTF. As DNA, the CDR3 is TGTGCCAGCAGTTCGGGACAGCTTAATGGCTACACCTTC. This chain uses TRBV28 with TRBJ1-2, with TRBD1 identical over 7 bases. Trimming took 4 bases from V and 6 from J; bases not matched to a gene: 5. The germline gives CDR1 MDHEN, CDR2 SYDVKM. The length of the CDR3 is 13 residues.